The 28 T cell receptor beta chains presented below share a single source sample, sequenced in a study of T cells expressing NK-cell markers. TCRdb re-called the 5' RACE reads; one entry per CDR3 protein, DNA not given. This sample's clone table lists about 410,000 distinct CDR3 sequences. Sequencing used blood T cells: a sorted CD56 or NKG2C T cell subset, CD4+ or CD8+ T cells, or bulk PBMC T cells (not recorded which). These receptors were taken from a woman aged 45 to 65 in good health.

The chain employs TRBV29-1 and TRBJ2-1; TCRdb indicates TRBD2, and absent DNA this call remains unverified. CDR1 is SQVTM, CDR2 ANQGSEA, per germline. The CDR3 extends over 14 amino acids. The chain's CDR3 is CSVDLAGGGHEQFF.

The chain recombines TRBV9 with TRBJ2-1. Per germline, CDR1 SGDLS and CDR2 YYNGEE. The CDR3 is made up of 15 amino acids. The CDR3 spells CASSVAVFSYNEQFF.

This chain links TRBV3-1 with TRBJ2-3; the D call from TCRdb, TRBD1, cannot be confirmed without DNA. This CDR3 is 16 amino acids long. Per the germline V gene, CDR1 is LGHDT and CDR2 is YNNKEL (reference sequence). The CDR3 here is CASSRSGTPSTDTQYF.

This chain's CDR3 is CASSLERQGYEQYF. This chain joins TRBV5-1 and TRBJ2-7; TCRdb calls TRBD1, which cannot be checked without DNA. The germline V gene has CDR1 SGHRS and CDR2 YFSETQ. The CDR3 extends over 14 amino acids.

The chain is built from TRBV12-3 or TRBV12-4 and TRBJ1-2; the TRBD1 assignment by TCRdb is unverifiable without DNA. The CDR3 contains 14 residues. The CDR3 sequence: CASSKPGQPYGYTF.

The J gene is TRBJ1-1, the V gene TRBV5-5. The CDR3 sequence is 14 residues long. From germline, CDR1 is SGHKS and CDR2 YYEKEE (reference sequence). This CDR3 is CASSQVVGGTEAFF.

The J gene is TRBJ1-1, the V gene TRBV24-1; absent DNA, TCRdb's TRBD1 call cannot be checked. This CDR3 contains 19 residues. The germline CDR1 and CDR2 sequences are KGHDR and SFDVKD. CDR3 sequence reads: CATSDLHQGTGKRGHEAFF.

The genes are TRBV6-5 and TRBJ2-3; no DNA is available, so the TRBD2 call from TCRdb remains unchecked. Germline lookup yields CDR1 MNHEY and CDR2 SVGAGI. The CDR3 contains 19 residues. The CDR3 loop reads CASSYLGRATSGVTDTQYF.

The V and J genes are TRBV27 and TRBJ2-3; TCRdb designates TRBD2, a call that cannot be tested without DNA. The CDR3 is made up of 15 amino acids. CDR1 is MNHEY and CDR2 is SMNVEV in the germline V gene (reference sequence). CDR3 sequence reads: CASSLGLAGGNTQYF.

The rearrangement links TRBV14 to TRBJ2-7; TCRdb's D call, TRBD2, is unchecked because there is no DNA. The CDR3 consists of 15 residues. Per germline, CDR1 SGHDN and CDR2 FVKESK. CDR3: CASSQDRTYLGEQYF.

This chain connects TRBV3-1 to TRBJ2-3; the TCRdb call, TRBD2, lacks DNA for checking. From germline, CDR1 is LGHDT and CDR2 YNNKEL (reference sequence). This CDR3 region has 20 residues. This CDR3 is CASSQEAGTSGKWSTDTQYF.

The chain has TRBV14 and TRBJ2-2. The CDR3 totals 16 residues. Germline V CDR1 and CDR2: SGHDN, FVKESK. CDR3 protein: CASSQKSSANTGELFF. The complete variable domain, with remaining parts taken from reference TRBV14 and TRBJ2-2, reads EAGVTQFPSHSVIEKGQTVTLRCDPISGHDNLYWYRRVMGKEIKFLLHFVKESKQDESGMPNNRFLAERTGGTYSTLKVQPAELEDSGVYFCASSQKSSANTGELFFGEGSRLTVL.

This chain links TRBV6-5 with TRBJ2-1; lacking DNA, the TRBD2 call made by TCRdb goes unchecked. This CDR3 contains 16 residues. Germline V gene lookup returns CDR1 MNHEY and CDR2 SVGAGI. The CDR3: CASSYASGRTYNEQFF.

The chain is built from TRBV5-1 and TRBJ2-1; the TRBD2 assignment by TCRdb is unverifiable without DNA. Germline V gene data show CDR1 as SGHRS and CDR2 as YFSETQ. CDR3 length: 17 amino acids. The CDR3 region is CASSSSAVGASYNEQFF.

The chain couples TRBV3-1 to TRBJ1-5. CDR1 is LGHDT and CDR2 is YNNKEL in the germline V gene (reference sequence). This CDR3 is built from 13 residues. The CDR3 loop reads CASSQARWAPQHF.

This chain joins TRBV27 and TRBJ1-2. Germline CDR1 MNHEY, CDR2 SMNVEV (reference sequence). CDR3 length: 14 amino acids. CDR3 region: CASSLGVGNYGYTF.

This chain connects TRBV29-1 to TRBJ1-5; TCRdb gives TRBD1 as the D gene, but with no DNA this cannot be confirmed. The germline gives CDR1 SQVTM, CDR2 ANQGSEA. CDR3 size: 14 residues. CDR3 sequence reads: CSVDGQGSNQPQHF.

The V call is TRBV13, the J call TRBJ2-3; the TCRdb D gene call, TRBD1, has no DNA to confirm it. The V gene's germline CDR1 is PRHDT and CDR2 FYEKMQ (reference sequence). The CDR3 contains 16 residues. CDR3 amino acids: CASSPLGETSTDTQYF.

V usage is TRBV5-6 and J usage is TRBJ1-6. Germline CDR1 reads SGHDT; CDR2 reads YYEEEE. The CDR3 contains 15 residues. This CDR3 reads CASSLKAYRNSPLHF. Together with reference TRBV5-6 and TRBJ1-6, the CDR3 gives the full variable domain: DAGVTQSPTHLIKTRGQQVTLRCSPKSGHDTVSWYQQALGQGPQFIFQYYEEEERQRGNFPDRFSGHQFPNYSSELNVNALLLGDSALYLCASSLKAYRNSPLHFGNGTRLTVT.

The CDR3 loop is CASSVDRGNEKLFF. The chain links TRBV2 to TRBJ1-4; TCRdb lists TRBD1, though no DNA is available to test this call. Germline V gene lookup returns CDR1 SNHLY and CDR2 FYNNEI. CDR3 size: 14 residues.

The chain combines TRBV11-2 with TRBJ2-3. CDR3 length: 16 residues. The V gene's germline CDR1 is SGHAT and CDR2 FQNNGV. CDR3 in amino acids: CASSIIKSSVTDTQYF.

The gene calls are TRBV12-3 or TRBV12-4 and TRBJ2-2; there is no DNA to check the TCRdb D call of TRBD2. The CDR3 covers 15 residues. The CDR3 sequence is CASSPGLAGLGELFF.

The chain is built from TRBV5-1 and TRBJ1-2; TCRdb indicates TRBD1, and absent DNA this call remains unverified. This CDR3 contains 14 residues. Per the germline V gene, CDR1 is SGHRS and CDR2 is YFSETQ. CDR3 region: CASSVGTANYGYTF.

J is TRBJ2-7 and V is TRBV5-6; as DNA is missing, the TRBD1 call by TCRdb cannot be tested. CDR1 is SGHDT and CDR2 is YYEEEE in the germline V gene. The CDR3 is 13 amino acids. The CDR3 loop reads CASSLVAGVEQYF.

This chain connects TRBV12-3 or TRBV12-4 to TRBJ1-1; lacking DNA, the TRBD1 call made by TCRdb goes unchecked. This CDR3 comprises 14 residues. CDR3 residues: CASSQQGGRSEAFF.

The chain joins TRBV29-1 to TRBJ2-3. The CDR3 has 11 residues. Per the germline V gene, CDR1 is SQVTM and CDR2 is ANQGSEA. CDR3 loop: CTSLNVDTQYF.

The chain combines TRBV20-1 with TRBJ2-7; the TRBD2 assignment by TCRdb is unverifiable without DNA. CDR3 size: 14 residues. Germline assignment: CDR1 DFQATT and CDR2 SNEGSKA (reference sequence). The CDR3: CSAERAGGPGEQYF.

This chain uses TRBV24-1 with TRBJ2-1; the TCRdb call, TRBD2, lacks DNA for checking. Germline V gene sequence: CDR1 KGHDR, CDR2 SFDVKD. There are 18 residues in the CDR3. The CDR3 region is CATSAQKLAGRSYNEQFF.